The rows below give T cell receptor beta chains drawn from one sample of a study of CD8+ T cells in alopecia areata. Data came from immunoSEQ multiplex PCR; TCRdb stores just in-frame clones and leaves some out. The table records about 180,000 clones, around three fifths of them present only once. The specimen was CD4+ T cells sorted from blood, collected at week 0. These receptors came from a human donor with alopecia areata. CDR3s include the opening cysteine and the closing phenylalanine or tryptophan. A D gene is named only where the DNA matches it firmly. A row's size may be missing; if present it is once, few, many or a size class.

TRBV7-9	TRBD1	.	TRBJ2-5	CASSLTGGEETQYF	TGTGCCAGCAGTCTTACAGGGGGCGAAGAGACCCAGTACTTC
TRBV6-5	.	.	TRBJ1-5	CASRKNNRPNQPQHF	TGTGCCAGCAGAAAAAACAACCGGCCCAATCAGCCCCAGCATTTT
TRBV10-3	.	few	TRBJ1-2	CAISGPPLYGYTF	TGTGCCATCAGTGGTCCACCTCTCTATGGCTACACCTTC
TRBV6-6	TRBD2	.	TRBJ2-3	CASRLAEITDTQYF	TGTGCCAGCCGACTAGCGGAAATAACAGATACGCAGTATTTT
TRBV5-1	.	.	TRBJ1-1	CASSLTGSNTEAFF	TGCGCCAGCAGCTTGACAGGGTCGAACACTGAAGCTTTCTTT
TRBV15	.	.	TRBJ1-2	CATSRGWGRGAYGYTF	TGTGCCACCAGCAGAGGATGGGGGAGAGGGGCCTATGGCTACACCTTC
TRBV27	TRBD2	.	TRBJ2-1	CASSLSAGGYNEQFF	TGTGCCAGCAGTTTATCTGCGGGGGGGTACAATGAGCAGTTCTTC
TRBV5-6	.	.	TRBJ1-4	CASSLGVTNEKLFF	TGTGCCAGCAGCTTGGGGGTAACTAATGAAAAACTGTTTTTT
TRBV30	.	few	TRBJ2-7	CAWSKGPLAGEQYF	TGTGCCTGGAGTAAGGGACCCCTGGCCGGGGAGCAGTACTTC
TRBV6-1	TRBD1	.	TRBJ2-2	CASRPGQGPSGELFF	TGTGCCAGCAGACCAGGACAGGGTCCCTCCGGGGAGCTGTTTTTT
TRBV30	.	once	TRBJ2-3	CAWSSTSLGDTQYF	TGTGCCTGGAGTTCCACTTCTCTTGGGGATACGCAGTATTTT
TRBV30	.	.	TRBJ1-1	CAWSKRPNTEAFF	TGTGCCTGGAGTAAACGGCCGAACACTGAAGCTTTCTTT
TRBV6-1	.	.	TRBJ1-1	CASTDFRTGHTEAFF	TGTGCCAGCACCGACTTCCGAACAGGCCACACTGAAGCTTTCTTT
TRBV7-9	.	many	TRBJ1-4	CASSLASGAWEKLFF	TGTGCCAGCAGCTTAGCGTCAGGGGCATGGGAAAAACTGTTTTTT
TRBV7-6	TRBD1	few	TRBJ2-2	CASRPKAGGATGELFF	TGTGCCAGCAGACCCAAGGCAGGGGGCGCAACCGGGGAGCTGTTTTTT
TRBV19	.	.	TRBJ1-4	CASKYAEAATNEKLFF	TGTGCCAGCAAGTATGCCGAGGCCGCAACTAATGAAAAACTGTTTTTT
TRBV5-1	TRBD1	few	TRBJ2-3	CASSLVGTGPDTQYF	TGCGCCAGCAGCTTGGTTGGGACAGGGCCAGATACGCAGTATTTT
TRBV7-3	.	.	TRBJ2-2	CASSPDRYTGELFF	TGTGCCAGCAGCCCAGACAGATACACCGGGGAGCTGTTTTTT
TRBV29-1	TRBD1	.	TRBJ2-5	CSYGQGQETQYF	TGCAGCTACGGACAGGGACAAGAGACCCAGTACTTC
TRBV7-8	TRBD2	.	TRBJ2-1	CASSLARLPGLAALSSYNEQFF	TGTGCCAGCAGCTTAGCGAGACTACCGGGACTAGCGGCTCTTAGCTCCTACAATGAGCAGTTCTTC
TRBV20-1	TRBD1	.	TRBJ1-2	CSADRVDGYTF	TGCAGTGCTGACAGGGTTGATGGCTACACCTTC
TRBV14	TRBD1	few	TRBJ2-5	CASSRDRGVGTQYF	TGTGCCAGCAGCCGGGACAGGGGAGTAGGGACCCAGTACTTC
TRBV11-2	.	.	TRBJ2-7	CASSLETGSEQYF	TGTGCCAGCAGCTTAGAAACGGGGAGCGAGCAGTACTTC
TRBV4-2	.	.	TRBJ2-5	CASSQVLGTKETQYF	TGTGCCAGCAGCCAAGTTCTGGGGACAAAAGAGACCCAGTACTTC
TRBV29-1	.	few	TRBJ1-5	CSVGGDQPQHF	TGCAGCGTGGGAGGGGACCAGCCCCAGCATTTT
TRBV6-1	.	.	TRBJ2-4	CASSEEGTIQYF	TGTGCCAGCAGTGAAGAGGGAACCATTCAGTACTTC
TRBV11-2	TRBD2	.	TRBJ2-5	CASSISPGTSGGRQTQYF	TGTGCCAGCAGCATTAGCCCCGGGACTAGCGGGGGCCGGCAGACCCAGTACTTC
TRBV5-1	.	few	TRBJ2-5	CASGDLTSIKETQYF	TGCGCCAGCGGAGACTTGACTAGTATAAAAGAGACCCAGTACTTC
TRBV5-1	.	.	TRBJ2-5	CASSWDIEETQYF	TGCGCCAGCAGCTGGGACATCGAGGAGACCCAGTACTTC
TRBV6-5	TRBD1	.	TRBJ2-5	CASSYGSRGHQETQYF	TGTGCCAGCAGTTATGGTTCCAGGGGGCACCAAGAGACCCAGTACTTC
TRBV29-1	.	.	TRBJ1-5	CSAGGVNQPQHF	TGCAGCGCCGGAGGAGTCAATCAGCCCCAGCATTTT
TRBV5-6	TRBD1	.	TRBJ2-5	CASSFGTGQETQYF	TGTGCCAGCAGCTTCGGGACAGGGCAAGAGACCCAGTACTTC
TRBV29-1	.	.	TRBJ2-3	CSVSTSSRTDTQYF	TGCAGCGTATCGACTTCGTCGAGGACAGATACGCAGTATTTT
TRBV27	.	once	TRBJ2-2	CASSRGALNTGELFF	TGTGCCAGCAGCCGGGGGGCGCTTAACACCGGGGAGCTGTTTTTT
TRBV30	TRBD1	.	TRBJ2-2	CACHDRVLVGELFF	TGTGCCTGCCATGACAGGGTCTTGGTGGGGGAGCTGTTTTTT
TRBV9	TRBD1	.	TRBJ2-7	CASSVRQGVLYEQYF	TGTGCCAGCAGCGTGAGACAGGGAGTTCTGTACGAGCAGTACTTC
TRBV5-4	.	.	TRBJ2-7	CASSQTGTDYEQYF	TGTGCCAGCAGCCAAACCGGGACGGACTACGAGCAGTACTTC
TRBV29-1	TRBD1	.	TRBJ1-1	CSVGDRQNTEAFF	TGCAGCGTGGGGGACAGACAGAACACTGAAGCTTTCTTT
TRBV9	.	.	TRBJ2-6	CASSVATGANVLTF	TGTGCCAGCAGCGTAGCTACTGGGGCCAACGTCCTGACTTTC
TRBV7-8	.	.	TRBJ2-1	CASSLTFYRVNEQFF	TGTGCCAGCAGCCTCACGTTCTATAGGGTTAATGAGCAGTTCTTC